This T cell receptor beta chain was identified in a study of blood T cell repertoires in COVID-19. Study-level information: The origin of the acute and convalescent COVID-19 samples was the United States, Italy and Spain. In each case, the material was cDNA or gDNA derived from T cells, B-cell-depleted T cells, or PBMCs.

CDR1 and CDR2 (germline): MDHEN, SYDVKM. Trimming removed 8 bases from V and 0 bases from J, with 4 bases in between. The CDR3 consists of 11 residues. In the authors' workflow: Amplified reference gene primers provided the basis for estimating nucleated cell counts. Data came from immunoSEQ multiplex PCR; TCRdb stores just in-frame clones and leaves some out. That table furnishes V, J and clone size, whereas the DNA furnished D and trimming. The data contain 100,000 or so clones, approximately 81% of them seen just once; the ten biggest clones take up about 40%. The sequence was collected from a man aged 80 or over with acute or convalescent COVID-19. The genes are TRBV28 and TRBJ1-2, with no clear D. The sample comprised peripheral blood. The CDR3 spells CASGANYGYTF. DNA of the CDR3: TGTGCCAGCGGAGCTAACTATGGCTACACCTTC.